This entry lists 29 T cell receptor beta chains sequenced from one sample in a study of blood T cell repertoires in COVID-19. The table came from immunoSEQ multiplex PCR; TCRdb's copy has only in-frame clones and leaves some out. Of 45,000 to 70,000 clones in the sample, over 80% are singletons; the top ten hold around 22%. The sample was peripheral blood. These TCRs come from a woman aged 60-75 years with acute or convalescent COVID-19.

The V call is TRBV19, the J call TRBJ1-4; TRBD1 agrees at 8 bases. V shed 1 base, J shed 8 bases, and the junction held 3 bases outside the gene matches. The germline gives CDR1 LNHDA, CDR2 SQIVND (reference sequence). The CDR3 spans 14 residues. CDR3 nucleotides: TGTGCCAGTAGTATAGCGGCAGGGGGCGAAAAACTGTTTTTT. This codes for CASSIAAGGEKLFF.

This clone was seen repeatedly, ten times or more. The chain combines TRBV20-1 with TRBJ1-1; D is perhaps TRBD1 (5 bases). The germline V and J ends were trimmed by 4 bases and 7 bases, with 7 bases remaining between them. CDR1 is DFQATT and CDR2 is SNEGSKA in the germline V gene (reference sequence). The length of the CDR3 is 10 residues. CDR3 in amino acids: CSAMDNEAFF. The DNA of the CDR3 is TGCAGTGCTATGGACAATGAAGCTTTCTTT.

This clone showed up just a few times. This sequence joins TRBV19 and TRBJ1-1, with 9 bases fitting TRBD1. V lost 5 bases and J lost 11; bases outside the gene matches: 12. The V gene's germline CDR1 is LNHDA and CDR2 SQIVND (reference sequence). The CDR3 loop spans 14 amino acids. CDR3 nucleotides: TGTGCCAGTAGTTCCACCGGGACAGGGACCGGGGCTTTCTTT. Translated, it gives CASSSTGTGTGAFF.

The rearrangement uses TRBV5-5 and TRBJ1-2, with unresolved D. Germline V lookup: CDR1 SGHKS, CDR2 YYEKEE (reference sequence). Trimming took off 0 bases at V and 5 bases at J, with 8 bases between the two ends. The CDR3 consists of 13 residues. In DNA, the CDR3 is TGTGCCAGCAGCTTGGAGACTATTTATGGCTACACCTTC. This gives the protein CASSLETIYGYTF.

The genes are TRBV7-8 and TRBJ2-7; perhaps TRBD1 as D (6 bases). V was trimmed by 4 bases and J by 0 bases, leaving 13 bases between them. From germline, CDR1 is SGHVS and CDR2 FQNEAQ. The CDR3 loop spans 15 amino acids. CDR3 sequence (DNA): TGTGCCAGCAGCTCTCGATGGGACACCTCCTACGAGCAGTACTTC. The encoded protein is CASSSRWDTSYEQYF.

The table lists this clone with a count of one. The V and J genes are TRBV12-3 or TRBV12-4 and TRBJ2-1, with 7 bases that match TRBD2. Germline trimming cut 3 bases from V and 10 bases from J; bases unmatched to any gene: 6. The CDR3 length is 13 residues. For the CDR3, the DNA is TGTGCCAGCAGTTTGGGGGAGGGAAACGAGCAGTTCTTC. This translates into CASSLGEGNEQFF.

This sequence joins TRBV5-8 and TRBJ2-1; 9 bases are a match to TRBD2. The CDR3 totals 15 residues. Trimming cost V 1 base and J 4 bases; bases outside gene matches: 3. Germline CDR1 reads SGHTS; CDR2 reads YDEGEE. CDR3 in DNA: TGTGCCAGCAGCTTGATAGCGGGGGCATACAATGAGCAGTTCTTC. Amino acid sequence: CASSLIAGAYNEQFF.

The chain is built from TRBV11-2 and TRBJ1-4; D gene uncertain. Trimming stripped 6 bases from V and 8 bases from J, with 10 bases between. The CDR3 runs 12 residues. The V gene's germline CDR1 is SGHAT and CDR2 FQNNGV. The CDR3 loop is CASSRTGEKLFF. Written as DNA, the CDR3 is TGTGCCAGCAGTCGGACGGGGGAAAAACTGTTTTTT.

V is TRBV15 and J is TRBJ1-1, with D possibly matching TRBD1 (5 bases). The CDR3 is made up of 13 amino acids. Trimming left V 8 bases short and J 1 base short, with 11 bases between. The germline CDR1 and CDR2 sequences are LNHNV and YYDKDF (reference sequence). CDR3 sequence reads: CATQDTQNTEAFF. DNA for the CDR3: TGTGCCACCCAGGACACACAGAACACTGAAGCTTTCTTT. Variable domain in full (rest from reference TRBV15 and TRBJ1-1): DAMVIQNPRYQVTQFGKPVTLSCSQTLNHNVMYWYQQKSSQAPKLLFHYYDKDFNNEADTPDNFQSRRPNTSFCFLDIRSPGLGDTAMYLCATQDTQNTEAFFGQGTRLTVV.

In this sample, this clone turned up a few times. V and J are TRBV4-3 and TRBJ1-1, with TRBD1 as a possible D gene (5 bases). This CDR3 spans 14 amino acids. CDR1 is LGHNA and CDR2 is YSLEER in the germline V gene. Trimming shortened V by 0 bases and J by 8 bases, and 13 bases separated the two germline ends. The CDR3 region is CASSQDHQGPEAFF. Here the CDR3 DNA reads TGCGCCAGCAGCCAAGATCATCAGGGCCCCGAAGCTTTCTTT.

The chain is built from TRBV6-5 and TRBJ2-5; 10 nucleotides line up with TRBD2. This CDR3 is 13 amino acids long. Germline CDR1 and CDR2: MNHEY and SVGAGI. The trim removed 8 bases at V and 4 bases at J, leaving 4 bases unmatched. In nucleotides, the CDR3 is TGTGCCAGCGGTCAGCGGGGGGGAGAGACCCAGTACTTC. Protein sequence: CASGQRGGETQYF.

In nucleotides, the CDR3 is TGCGCCAGCAGCTCCGGGGGTAAGGACACCGGGGAGCTGTTTTTT. Translating gives CASSSGGKDTGELFF. The chain combines TRBV5-1 with TRBJ2-2, with D perhaps TRBD2 (6 bases). This CDR3 is built from 15 residues. The V and J ends lost 3 bases and 3 bases respectively, with 12 bases between them. Per the germline V gene, CDR1 is SGHRS and CDR2 is YFSETQ.

This clone was seen a few times. The rearrangement links TRBV19 to TRBJ1-5, with D maybe TRBD1 (5 bases). Germline V gene lookup returns CDR1 LNHDA and CDR2 SQIVND (reference sequence). The CDR3 has 14 residues. The V gene lost 1 base and the J gene lost 11 bases, with 15 bases spanning the gap. CDR3 sequence: CASSIGDQGSAQHF. CDR3 DNA: TGTGCCAGTAGTATAGGGGATCAGGGTTCTGCCCAGCATTTT.

The chain recombines TRBV7-8 with TRBJ1-2; D gene uncertain. V was cut by 1 base and J by 2 bases, with 11 bases left in between. CDR1 is SGHVS and CDR2 is FQNEAQ in the germline V gene. The CDR3 extends over 15 amino acids. The chain's CDR3 is CASSLDTRINYGYTF. CDR3 in DNA: TGTGCCAGCAGCTTAGACACGAGGATCAACTATGGCTACACCTTC.

This clone was detected only once. The V and J genes are TRBV19 and TRBJ2-1; 8 positions agree with TRBD1. The V gene's germline CDR1 is LNHDA and CDR2 SQIVND (reference sequence). After removal of 6 bases from V and 6 bases from J, the junction contained 7 bases not matched to a gene. There are 14 residues in the CDR3. The CDR3: CASSRDRQRNEQFF. CDR3 bases: TGTGCCAGTAGCCGGGACAGGCAACGCAATGAGCAGTTCTTC.

This chain connects TRBV6-1 to TRBJ1-5, with D possibly matching TRBD1 (5 bases). The germline gives CDR1 MNHNS, CDR2 SASEGT. V was cut by 0 bases and J by 4 bases, with 7 bases left in between. The CDR3 is 14 residues long. The CDR3 DNA reads TGTGCCAGCAGTGAAGCGGGGGGGAATCAGCCCCAGCATTTT. This codes for CASSEAGGNQPQHF.

The CDR3 sequence: CASSLQQGRGSHGYTF. The CDR3 coding sequence is TGTGCCAGCAGTCTACAACAGGGACGGGGTTCACATGGCTACACCTTC. The V gene is TRBV27, the J gene TRBJ1-2; TRBD1 is a possible D gene (6 bases). Looked up from germline, CDR1 is MNHEY and CDR2 is SMNVEV (reference sequence). The CDR3 runs to 16 residues. V lost 5 bases, J lost 6 bases, and 22 bases lay in between.

The chain combines TRBV7-2 with TRBJ2-6; 8 bases are shared with TRBD1. Trimming took 1 base from V and 5 from J; bases not matched to a gene: 4. The CDR3 spans 16 residues. Germline V lookup: CDR1 SGHTA, CDR2 FQGNSA. CDR3 sequence reads: CASSLGTGTRANVLTF. In DNA form, the CDR3 reads TGTGCCAGCAGCTTAGGGACAGGGACGAGGGCCAACGTCCTGACTTTC.

The chain links TRBV11-2 to TRBJ2-7; 7 positions match TRBD1. Germline CDR1 is SGHAT and CDR2 is FQNNGV. J lost 2 bases, V lost 5 bases, and 6 bases had no gene match. This CDR3 has 14 residues. CDR3: CASSASGTAYEQYF. The CDR3 nucleotides are TGTGCCAGCAGCGCTTCCGGGACAGCCTACGAGCAGTACTTC. Complete variable domain (other parts from reference TRBV11-2 and TRBJ2-7): EAGVAQSPRYKIIEKRQSVAFWCNPISGHATLYWYQQILGQGPKLLIQFQNNGVVDDSQLPKDRFSAERLKGVDSTLKIQPAKLEDSAVYLCASSASGTAYEQYFGPGTRLTVT.

For this clone: One end of the junction does not line up with germline, which may come from a read error. The V call is TRBV4-3, the J call TRBJ2-5, with TRBD1 matching over 8 bases. CDR3 length: 15 residues. Germline V gene data show CDR1 as LGHNA and CDR2 as YSLEER. The DNA for the CDR3 is TGCGCCAGCAGCGAAGAGGACAGGGCCTGGAAGACCCAGTACTTC. Translating it yields CASSEEDRAWKTQYF.

The chain joins TRBV19 to TRBJ1-4; weak D call: TRBD1 (5 bases). The germline gives CDR1 LNHDA, CDR2 SQIVND (reference sequence). The CDR3 covers 15 residues. V was trimmed by 9 bases and J by 0 bases, leaving 14 bases between them. The CDR3 protein is CASCGRATTNEKLFF. DNA for the CDR3: TGTGCCAGCTGCGGCAGGGCAACAACTAATGAAAAACTGTTTTTT.

The chain employs TRBV3-1 (or the pseudogene TRBV3-2) and TRBJ2-1; the match to TRBD1 covers 8 bases. After removal of 5 bases from V and 9 bases from J, the junction contained 9 bases not matched to a gene. The length of the CDR3 is 14 residues. Germline lookup yields CDR1 LGHDT and CDR2 YNNKEL (reference sequence). CDR3 nucleotides: TGTGCCAGCAGCTCGACAGGGGTAGTCGGTGAGCAGTTCTTC. Its translation is CASSSTGVVGEQFF.

The chain carries TRBV7-8 and TRBJ2-3; TRBD1 might be the D (5 bases). V was cut by 3 bases and J by 0 bases, with 10 bases left in between. Germline loops: CDR1 SGHVS, CDR2 FQNEAQ. The CDR3 is made up of 15 amino acids. The CDR3 region has the DNA TGTGCCAGCAGCTTGACAGATACTAGCACAGATACGCAGTATTTT. Its protein product is CASSLTDTSTDTQYF.

This clone is medium-sized (0.01 to 0.1%). The chain is built from TRBV5-6 and TRBJ1-2, with TRBD1 matching over 8 bases. The V gene's germline CDR1 is SGHDT and CDR2 YYEEEE. The J segment lost 0 bases and the V segment lost 3 bases, leaving 13 bases of the junction unmatched. CDR3 size: 18 residues. The CDR3 sequence is CASSSQGGPQIANYGYTF. The CDR3 nucleotides read TGTGCCAGCAGCTCACAGGGGGGACCCCAAATAGCTAACTATGGCTACACCTTC.

This clone was seen only a few times. The chain carries TRBV28 and TRBJ1-1; the D is unclear. This CDR3 is 12 amino acids long. V dropped 7 bases and J dropped 7 bases, with 13 bases sitting between them. Germline V gene data show CDR1 as MDHEN and CDR2 as SYDVKM. The CDR3 loop reads CASTERQNEAFF. CDR3 sequence (DNA): TGTGCCAGCACCGAGAGGCAGAATGAAGCTTTCTTT.

This clone was detected a few times. The gene calls are TRBV4-3 and TRBJ2-7; weak D call: TRBD2 (5 bases). The V end was cut by 0 bases, the J end by 0 bases, with 15 bases between. The CDR3 runs 17 residues. Germline loops: CDR1 LGHNA, CDR2 YSLEER. The CDR3: CASSQDLDFSSSYEQYF. CDR3 nucleotides: TGCGCCAGCAGCCAAGATCTGGACTTCTCAAGCTCCTACGAGCAGTACTTC.

The chain combines TRBV11-3 with TRBJ2-2; 8 bases line up with TRBD1. This CDR3 contains 15 residues. The J segment lost 6 bases and the V segment lost 5 bases, leaving 8 bases of the junction unmatched. CDR1 and CDR2 from the germline V gene are SGHNT and YENEEA. The CDR3 here is CASSQGAIESGELFF. The CDR3, as DNA: TGTGCCAGCAGCCAGGGGGCGATTGAGTCCGGGGAGCTGTTTTTT.

The chain employs TRBV5-1 and TRBJ2-1, with 12 bases that match TRBD2. The CDR3 is made up of 15 amino acids. Germline assignment: CDR1 SGHRS and CDR2 YFSETQ. The junction had 5 bases not matched to a gene; V was cut back by 4 bases and J by 6 bases. The CDR3 DNA sequence: TGCGCCAGCAGCGTGACTAGCGGGGGAGGCAATGAGCAGTTCTTC. Residues: CASSVTSGGGNEQFF.

The table lists this clone with a count of one. The chain employs TRBV5-4 and TRBJ2-1; TRBD2 matches at 10 bases. V dropped 4 bases and J dropped 0; count of bases not matched to a gene: 13. Germline V gene sequence: CDR1 SGHNT, CDR2 YYREEE (reference sequence). The CDR3 totals 19 residues. CDR3 sequence (DNA): TGTGCCAGCAGCCGCCCTACTAGCGGGGCGGACAGCTCCTACAATGAGCAGTTCTTC. It codes for CASSRPTSGADSSYNEQFF.